Each of the 9 T cell receptor beta chains below was sequenced from the same sample in a study of cytomegalovirus exposure and HLA in healthy donors. Profiling relied on immunoSEQ multiplex PCR, and the TCRdb table lists in-frame clones only, not all of them. The sample yields over 100,000 clones, about nine tenths seen once. Sequenced input: PBMCs. The receptors shown here come from a woman between 18 and 30 years old in good health and CMV-seronegative.

The table lists this clone with a count of one. The chain employs TRBV28 and TRBJ2-7; a possible D gene is TRBD2 (6 bases). Germline loops: CDR1 MDHEN, CDR2 SYDVKM. V was shortened by 6 bases and J by 5 bases, with 26 bases between the two germline ends. This CDR3 region has 17 residues. The CDR3 DNA follows: TGTGCCAGCAGCCCCGGGGTGGGGCAGGTGGGAGGCCACGAGCAGTACTTC. Amino acid sequence: CASSPGVGQVGGHEQYF.

V is TRBV10-3 and J is TRBJ2-7; 7 bases agree with TRBD2. The CDR3 spans 14 residues. Germline assignment: CDR1 ENHRY and CDR2 SYGVKD. V gave up 5 bases and J gave up 3 bases; unmatched junction bases: 7. The CDR3 DNA sequence: TGTGCCATCAGTCTCGGGGGGAGCTACTACGAGCAGTACTTC. This translates into CAISLGGSYYEQYF.

The chain couples TRBV6-5 to TRBJ2-7; D perhaps matches TRBD2 (6 bases). V dropped 6 bases and J dropped 0 bases, with 12 bases sitting between them. The CDR3 is 14 residues long. The germline CDR1 and CDR2 sequences are MNHEY and SVGAGI. This CDR3 reads CASRIRTNSYEQYF. The CDR3 DNA sequence: TGTGCCAGCAGGATACGGACTAACTCCTACGAGCAGTACTTC.

The chain couples TRBV7-9 to TRBJ2-5; weak D call: TRBD2 (5 bases). The CDR3 spans 16 residues. CDR1 SEHNR and CDR2 FQNEAQ come from the germline V gene (reference sequence). V was clipped by 4 bases and J by 9 bases, with 24 bases between them. As DNA, the CDR3 is TGTGCCAGCAGCTATGGTGAAGGACTCCTAACTTGGGCCCAGTACTTC. Translated: CASSYGEGLLTWAQYF. The variable domain in full, completed from reference TRBV7-9 and TRBJ2-5, reads DTGVSQNPRHKITKRGQNVTFRCDPISEHNRLYWYRQTLGQGPEFLTYFQNEAQLEKSRLLSDRFSAERPKGSFSTLEIQRTEQGDSAMYLCASSYGEGLLTWAQYFGPGTRLLVL.

This clone was picked up one time. The chain has TRBV11-2 and TRBJ1-1; D uncertain. CDR1 SGHAT and CDR2 FQNNGV come from the germline V gene. There are 12 residues in the CDR3. V was shortened by 3 bases and J by 5 bases, with 7 bases between the two germline ends. DNA for the CDR3: TGTGCCAGCAGCTTCGGAGGAACTGAAGCTTTCTTT. It is translated as CASSFGGTEAFF.

The chain recombines TRBV5-1 with TRBJ1-4; D is undetermined. Germline V gives CDR1 SGHRS, CDR2 YFSETQ. This CDR3 is built from 14 residues. V lost 2 bases and J lost 7, with 12 bases in between. The DNA for the CDR3 is TGCGCCAGCAGCTTATCCGGACGGGGTGAAAAACTGTTTTTT. Amino acid sequence: CASSLSGRGEKLFF.

The chain links TRBV29-1 to TRBJ1-2, with 10 bases aligning to TRBD1. The CDR3 contains 11 residues. Germline CDR1 and CDR2: SQVTM and ANQGSEA. V was pared by 8 bases and J by 6 bases, with 3 bases of the junction left unmatched. CDR3 residues: CSTGQGDGYTF. In DNA, the CDR3 is TGCAGCACCGGACAGGGGGATGGCTACACCTTC.

The genes are TRBV28 and TRBJ2-7, with D unresolved. The V gene lost 1 base and the J gene lost 3 bases, with 4 bases spanning the gap. CDR1 MDHEN and CDR2 SYDVKM come from the germline V gene. This CDR3 region has 12 residues. CDR3 sequence (DNA): TGTGCCAGCAGTTTATCCCTCTACGAGCAGTACTTC. Translated: CASSLSLYEQYF. Supplemented by reference TRBV28 and TRBJ2-7, the full variable domain reads DVKVTQSSRYLVKRTGEKVFLECVQDMDHENMFWYRQDPGLGLRLIYFSYDVKMKEKGDIPEGYSVSREKKERFSLILESASTNQTSMYLCASSLSLYEQYFGPGTRLTVT.

The chain joins TRBV27 to TRBJ2-5; 9 nucleotides align to TRBD1. Per the germline V gene, CDR1 is MNHEY and CDR2 is SMNVEV (reference sequence). CDR3 length: 15 amino acids. The V segment lost 5 bases and the J segment 5 bases; nucleotides outside the gene matches: 9. CDR3 loop: CASSPPDRGMETQYF. CDR3 coding DNA: TGTGCCAGCAGTCCTCCGGACAGGGGAATGGAGACCCAGTACTTC.